The 14 T cell receptor beta chains given below trace back to one sample, sequenced in a study of blood T cell repertoires in COVID-19. Generated by immunoSEQ multiplex PCR, the TCRdb table keeps only in-frame clones and is missing some. This sample has some 100,000 clones, with 80% to 90% found just once. Sequenced material: peripheral blood. The origin of the receptors is a human donor in a cohort sampled during active COVID-19.

CDR3 coding DNA: TGTGCCAGCAGCTATCAGGGTCGGACTGAAGCTTTCTTT. Its translation is CASSYQGRTEAFF. V usage is TRBV2 and J usage is TRBJ1-1; D is perhaps TRBD1 (5 bases). Germline-derived CDR1 and CDR2 are SNHLY and FYNNEI. CDR3 length: 13 residues. Trimming removed 6 bases from V and 5 bases from J, with 13 bases in between.

V usage is TRBV6-2 or TRBV6-3 and J usage is TRBJ2-7; D is possibly TRBD1 (5 bases). V lost 5 bases to trimming and J lost 3 bases, with 8 bases between them. The germline CDR1 and CDR2 sequences are MNHEY and SVGEGT. The CDR3 contains 12 residues. CDR3 coding DNA: TGTGCCAGCAGTCCAACAGGCTACGAGCAGTACTTC. Translation gives CASSPTGYEQYF.

CDR3 sequence reads: CATSSPGQAKGTYGYTF. The CDR3 nucleotides read TGTGCCACCAGCAGTCCGGGACAGGCTAAGGGTACCTATGGCTACACCTTC. The V and J genes are TRBV15 and TRBJ1-2; 8 bases agree with TRBD1. The CDR3 runs to 17 residues. Germline CDR1 is LNHNV and CDR2 is YYDKDF (reference sequence). V gave up 3 bases and J gave up 4 bases; unmatched junction bases: 13.

J is TRBJ2-7 and V is TRBV30; TRBD1 aligns across 9 bases. The CDR3 runs to 16 residues. Trimming removed 1 base from V and 4 bases from J; junction bases left unmatched: 11. Germline V lookup: CDR1 GTSNPN, CDR2 SVGIG (reference sequence). CDR3 residues: CAWSDPSGQGRYEQYF. CDR3 bases: TGTGCCTGGAGTGACCCCTCGGGACAGGGTCGGTACGAGCAGTACTTC.

The chain couples TRBV2 to TRBJ1-1, with a weak D call TRBD1 (6 bases). The CDR3 has 15 amino acids. In germline, CDR1 is SNHLY, CDR2 FYNNEI. V was pared by 8 bases and J by 1 base, with 17 bases between. The DNA for the CDR3 is TGTGCCAGCGCCCTTACAGGGTCCACGAACACTGAAGCTTTCTTT. It yields the protein CASALTGSTNTEAFF.

This chain joins TRBV29-1 and TRBJ2-3; 9 bases line up with TRBD2. Losses at the gene ends were 8 bases for V and 4 bases for J; bases not matched to a gene: 16. There are 16 residues in the CDR3. CDR1 and CDR2 (germline): SQVTM, ANQGSEA. This chain's CDR3 is CSTETDSGSFPDTQYF. In DNA, the CDR3 is TGCAGCACAGAAACCGATAGCGGGAGTTTTCCAGATACGCAGTATTTT.

V usage is TRBV6-2 or TRBV6-3 and J usage is TRBJ2-3; TRBD2 agrees at 13 bases. The CDR3 spans 16 residues. J gave up 4 bases and V 5 bases, and 6 bases lay outside the gene matches. The V gene's germline CDR1 is MNHEY and CDR2 SVGEGT. In DNA form, the CDR3 reads TGTGCCAGCAGTGGCCGACTAGCGGGAGGCCCAGATACGCAGTATTTT. It is translated as CASSGRLAGGPDTQYF.

This sequence joins TRBV4-3 and TRBJ2-1, with D possibly being TRBD1 (5 bases). Trimming shortened V by 4 bases and J by 1 base, and 11 bases separated the two germline ends. The length of the CDR3 is 15 residues. Germline V gives CDR1 LGHNA, CDR2 YSLEER. The CDR3 protein is CASSREQDSYNEQFF. The CDR3 coding sequence is TGCGCCAGCAGCCGGGAACAGGATTCCTACAATGAGCAGTTCTTC.

This clone was found once. The chain links TRBV29-1 to TRBJ2-1, with a tentative D call TRBD2 (6 bases). From germline, CDR1 is SQVTM and CDR2 ANQGSEA. V lost 6 bases and J lost 5, with 17 bases in between. CDR3 length: 14 residues. The CDR3 region has the DNA TGCAGCGTCCGGGCGAGCGGGCACAACAATGAGCAGTTCTTC. Protein: CSVRASGHNNEQFF.

The rearrangement uses TRBV11-2 and TRBJ1-1, with TRBD1 as a possible D gene (5 bases). Germline V gene sequence: CDR1 SGHAT, CDR2 FQNNGV. This CDR3 has 14 amino acids. Trimming pared 0 bases from V and 4 bases from J, leaving 9 bases between. CDR3 sequence: CASSLDIRGTEAFF. For the CDR3, the DNA is TGTGCCAGCAGCTTAGATATAAGGGGCACTGAAGCTTTCTTT.

V gene TRBV12-5 combines with J gene TRBJ2-1, with 7 bases that match TRBD1. The V gene end was trimmed by 2 bases and the J gene end by 6 bases; junction bases not matched to a gene: 13. This CDR3 has 17 residues. The germline gives CDR1 LGHNT, CDR2 FRNRAP. The CDR3, as DNA: TGTGCTAGTGGTTTGATATTACTCGCGACAGGGAGCAATGAGCAGTTCTTC. This gives the protein CASGLILLATGSNEQFF. The whole variable domain, filled in from reference TRBV12-5 and TRBJ2-1, reads DARVTQTPRHKVTEMGQEVTMRCQPILGHNTVFWYRQTMMQGLELLAYFRNRAPLDDSGMPKDRFSAEMPDATLATLKIQPSEPRDSAVYFCASGLILLATGSNEQFFGPGTRLTVL.

The genes are TRBV24-1 and TRBJ1-5, with 7 bases aligning to TRBD1. This CDR3 spans 17 amino acids. V was pared by 2 bases and J by 3 bases, with 9 bases of the junction left unmatched. Looked up from germline, CDR1 is KGHDR and CDR2 is SFDVKD. The CDR3 sequence is CATSDSTATGDNQPQHF. For the CDR3, the DNA is TGTGCCACCAGTGATTCAACCGCCACAGGGGACAATCAGCCCCAGCATTTT.

V gene TRBV21-1 combines with J gene TRBJ2-7; the table's TRBD2 call for D was not verified on the DNA. TRBV21-1 is described as a pseudogene. The CDR3 consists of 15 residues. The CDR3 here is CASSRCGVFSYEQYF. In DNA form, the CDR3 reads TGTGCCAGCAGCCGTTGCGGGGTGTTTTCCTACGAGCAGTACTTC.

The chain is built from TRBV30 and TRBJ1-2, with 8 bases lining up with TRBD1. V was pared by 1 base and J by 5 bases, with 0 bases of the junction left unmatched. The germline CDR1 and CDR2 sequences are GTSNPN and SVGIG (reference sequence). The CDR3 totals 12 residues. The CDR3 DNA reads as TGTGCCTGGAGTGGGACAGGGTATGGCTACACCTTC. Translated: CAWSGTGYGYTF. The whole variable domain, filled in from reference TRBV30 and TRBJ1-2, reads SQTIHQWPATLVQPVGSPLSLECTVEGTSNPNLYWYRQAAGRGLQLLFYSVGIGQISSEVPQNLSASRPQDRQFILSSKKLLLSDSGFYLCAWSGTGYGYTFGSGTRLTVV.